A single T cell receptor beta chain is shown here with its context. The CDR3 length is 15 residues. Between the trimmed V and J ends, which lost 7 bases and 5 bases, there was a span of 20 bases. This entry comes from a study of response to subunit inactivated influenza vaccine. MiXCR, applied by TCRdb to the RT-PCR reads, yields one record per CDR3 protein. The sample has roughly 620,000 distinct CDR3 sequences, about 11% seen once. These sequences were also reported in another study, on T cells expressing NK-cell markers. As that report states: The TCR beta cDNA came from 5'RACE template switching with UMIs. The contribution of dominant NKG2C+ clonotypes to CD8+ T cells in about 6 donors was roughly 1.0-7.0%.

This TCR came from a man aged 45 to 65 who received an inactivated influenza vaccine. This chain uses TRBV12-3 or TRBV12-4 with TRBJ2-5; D might be TRBD2 (5 bases). The sample in question was PBMCs from blood, obtained on the day of vaccination. The CDR3 spells CASTLRRAVGETQYF. In nucleotides, the CDR3 is TGTGCCAGCACCTTACGACGAGCGGTTGGGGAGACCCAGTACTTC.